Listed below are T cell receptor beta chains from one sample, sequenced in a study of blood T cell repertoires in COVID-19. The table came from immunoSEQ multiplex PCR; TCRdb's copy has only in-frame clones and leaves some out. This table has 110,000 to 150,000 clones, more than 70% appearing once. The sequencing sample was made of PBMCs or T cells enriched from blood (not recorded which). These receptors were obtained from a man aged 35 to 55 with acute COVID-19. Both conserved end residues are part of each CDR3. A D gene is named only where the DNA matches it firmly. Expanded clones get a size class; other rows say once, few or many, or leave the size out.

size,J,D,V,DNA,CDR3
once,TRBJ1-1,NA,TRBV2,TGTGCCAGCAGTGAATATATAGGGGGTGAAGCTTTCTTT,CASSEYIGGEAFF
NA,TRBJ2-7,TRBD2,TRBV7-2,TGTGCCAGCAGCTTATCTCTAGCGGGAGGGCCCTACGAGCAGTACTTC,CASSLSLAGGPYEQYF
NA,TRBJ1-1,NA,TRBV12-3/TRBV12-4,TGTGCCAGCAGTTTATCAGGGGACACTGAAGCTTTCTTT,CASSLSGDTEAFF
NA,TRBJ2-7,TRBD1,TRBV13,TGTGCCAGCAGCCTTGGGACAGGCGGAAGCGAGCAGTACTTC,CASSLGTGGSEQYF
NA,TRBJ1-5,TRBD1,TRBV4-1,TGCGCCAGCAGCCAACCCGGGACAGGGGAAGGTCAGCCCCAGCATTTT,CASSQPGTGEGQPQHF
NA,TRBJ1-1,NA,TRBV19,TGTGCCAGTAACGAAGCACGGGGTTACATGAACACTGAAGCTTTCTTT,CASNEARGYMNTEAFF
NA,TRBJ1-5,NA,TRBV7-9,TGTGCCAGCAGCTTAGGTGGGGGCCCTAATCAGCCCCAGCATTTT,CASSLGGGPNQPQHF
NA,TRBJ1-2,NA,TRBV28,TGTGCCAGCAGTTTAGGCGTCGCAGGGGTTGGGAATAATGGCTACACCTTC,CASSLGVAGVGNNGYTF
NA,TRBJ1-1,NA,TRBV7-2,TGTGCCAGCAGCAAGAACGAGGGTTGGGGCACTGAAGCTTTCTTT,CASSKNEGWGTEAFF
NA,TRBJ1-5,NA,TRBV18,TGTGCCAGCTCACTCGGGAGCAATCAGCCCCAGCATTTT,CASSLGSNQPQHF